Sequencing of this T cell receptor beta chain was carried out in a study of blood T cell repertoires in COVID-19. Study-wide background: The samples span acute and convalescent COVID-19 from the United States, Italy and Spain. Nucleic acid was either cDNA or gDNA, and it came from T cells, B-cell-depleted T cells, or PBMCs.

As originally analysed: Using reference gene primer amplification, nucleated cell counts were estimated. Data came from immunoSEQ multiplex PCR; TCRdb stores just in-frame clones and leaves some out. V and J calls and clone size come straight from that table; D and trimming were deduced from the DNA. The data contain 200,000 to 250,000 clones, roughly 88% of them singletons. The sequence derives from an elderly man with acute or convalescent COVID-19. The specimen was peripheral blood.

The CDR3 region has the DNA TGCGCCAGCAGCATTACCGGGACAACGGACTCTGGAAACACCATATATTTT. It yields the protein CASSITGTTDSGNTIYF. This chain joins TRBV5-1 and TRBJ1-3, with a tentative D call TRBD1 (6 bases). This CDR3 has 17 residues. The V end was cut by 4 bases, the J end by 0 bases, with 17 bases between. Germline V gene sequence: CDR1 SGHRS, CDR2 YFSETQ.